A selection of T cell receptor beta chains follows, all from one sample in a study of cytomegalovirus exposure and HLA in healthy donors. TCRdb's table, derived via immunoSEQ multiplex PCR, lists solely in-frame clones and lacks some. The table records tens of thousands of clones, 66% of them present only once. The specimen sequenced was PBMCs. The receptors here all came from a man aged 50-60 years in good health and CMV-seropositive. Both conserved end residues are part of each CDR3. A D gene is named only where the DNA matches it firmly. Some rows have no size entry. The others give once, few or many, or a class for an expanded clone.

v_gene	d_gene	j_gene	abundance	len	CDR3nt	CDR3aa
TRBV2	.	TRBJ2-4	.	11	TGTGGAGGCACACGGGGTAACATTCAGTACTTC	CGGTRGNIQYF
TRBV14	.	TRBJ2-3	.	12	TGTGCCAGCAGCCCAAGGGGCTATACGCAGTATTTT	CASSPRGYTQYF
TRBV11-1	.	TRBJ1-1	.	15	TGTGCCAGCAGCTTAGATGACGCAGGCAACACTGAAGCTTTCTTT	CASSLDDAGNTEAFF
TRBV7-6	TRBD1	TRBJ2-3	.	15	TGTGCCAGCAGCTTCCGGGACAGGGGGACAGATACGCAGTATTTT	CASSFRDRGTDTQYF
TRBV18	.	TRBJ1-1	.	14	TGTGCCAGCTCACCCTCAGACAGTTTCGCGCTGGCTTTCTTT	CASSPSDSFALAFF
TRBV5-1	.	TRBJ1-1	once	13	TGCGCCAGCAGCTTGGTGCAGGGGTCTGAAGCTTTCTTT	CASSLVQGSEAFF
TRBV11-2	TRBD1	TRBJ1-1	.	14	TGTGCCAGCAGGTGGGGACAGGGGATAACTGAAGCTTTCTTT	CASRWGQGITEAFF
TRBV5-1	TRBD1	TRBJ1-1	.	15	TGCGCCAGCAGGGAGCCAACAGGGGCCGGCACTGAAGCTTTCTTT	CASREPTGAGTEAFF
TRBV9	TRBD1	TRBJ2-2	.	15	TGTGCCAGCAGCCGACAGGGGAAGAACACCGGGGAGCTGTTTTTT	CASSRQGKNTGELFF
TRBV6-5	.	TRBJ1-4	once	15	TGTGCCAGCGCCCCAGGGGTTGCAACTAATGAAAAACTGTTTTTT	CASAPGVATNEKLFF
TRBV29-1	.	TRBJ2-5	.	12	TGCAGCGTTCATGCGGGGCAAGAGACCCAGTACTTC	CSVHAGQETQYF
TRBV25-1	.	TRBJ1-2	.	15	TGTGCCAGCAGTCCTTTTAGGGGCCAAAACTATGGCTACACCTTC	CASSPFRGQNYGYTF
TRBV2	TRBD1	TRBJ2-7	.	14	TGTGCCAGCAGATCCGGGACAGGTGGTTACGAGCAGTACTTC	CASRSGTGGYEQYF
TRBV4-1	TRBD1	TRBJ2-2	.	15	TGCGCCAGCAGCTGGGACAGGGGTAAAACCGGGGAGCTGTTTTTT	CASSWDRGKTGELFF
TRBV18	TRBD1	TRBJ1-1	.	15	TGTGCCAGCTCACAGCGGGACAGGGGGAACACTGAAGCTTTCTTT	CASSQRDRGNTEAFF
TRBV5-1	TRBD2	TRBJ2-5	.	15	TGCGCCAGCAGCCGCTCCCTAGCGGTCCAAGAGACCCAGTACTTC	CASSRSLAVQETQYF
TRBV6-5	.	TRBJ2-7	.	13	TGTGCCAGCAGTCTCTTCGGGGGCTACGAGCAGTACTTC	CASSLFGGYEQYF
TRBV5-1	.	TRBJ1-6	.	16	TGCGCCAGCAGCTTGGCCAGCGGCAGCCATAATTCACCCCTCCACTTT	CASSLASGSHNSPLHF
TRBV5-1	TRBD1	TRBJ2-2	few	15	TGCGCCAGCAGCCCCCCAGGGGGCGGAACCGGGGAGCTGTTTTTT	CASSPPGGGTGELFF
TRBV5-1	.	TRBJ2-5	.	12	TGCGCCAGCAGCGTGAGCGCAGAGACCCAGTACTTC	CASSVSAETQYF